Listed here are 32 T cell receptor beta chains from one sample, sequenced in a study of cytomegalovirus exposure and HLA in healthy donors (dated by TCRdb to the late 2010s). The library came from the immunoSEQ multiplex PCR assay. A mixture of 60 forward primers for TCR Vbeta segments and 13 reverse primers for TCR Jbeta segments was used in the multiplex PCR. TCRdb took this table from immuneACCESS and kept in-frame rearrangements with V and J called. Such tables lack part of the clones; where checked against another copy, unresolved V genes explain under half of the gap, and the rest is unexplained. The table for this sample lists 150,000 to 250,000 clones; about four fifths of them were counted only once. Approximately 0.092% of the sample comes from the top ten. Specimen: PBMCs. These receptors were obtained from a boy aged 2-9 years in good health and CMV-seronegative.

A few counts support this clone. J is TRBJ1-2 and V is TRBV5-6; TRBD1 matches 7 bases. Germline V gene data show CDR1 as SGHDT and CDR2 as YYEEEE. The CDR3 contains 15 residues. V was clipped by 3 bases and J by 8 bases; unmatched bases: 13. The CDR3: CASSYQDREGGGYTF. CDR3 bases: TGTGCCAGCAGCTACCAAGACAGGGAAGGAGGGGGCTACACCTTC.

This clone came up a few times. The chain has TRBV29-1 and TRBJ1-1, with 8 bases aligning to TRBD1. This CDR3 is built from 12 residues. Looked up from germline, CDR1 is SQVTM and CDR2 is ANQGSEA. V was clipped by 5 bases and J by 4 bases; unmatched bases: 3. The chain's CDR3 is CSVCDRGTEAFF. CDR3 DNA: TGCAGCGTTTGCGACAGGGGCACTGAAGCTTTCTTT.

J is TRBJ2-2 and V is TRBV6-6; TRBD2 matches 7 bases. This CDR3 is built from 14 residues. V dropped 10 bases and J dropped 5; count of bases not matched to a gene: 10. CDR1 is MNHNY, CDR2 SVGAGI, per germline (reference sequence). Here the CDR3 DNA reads TGTGCCACTCGCCCTGGGGGGGGGACCGGGGAGCTGTTTTTT. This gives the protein CATRPGGGTGELFF.

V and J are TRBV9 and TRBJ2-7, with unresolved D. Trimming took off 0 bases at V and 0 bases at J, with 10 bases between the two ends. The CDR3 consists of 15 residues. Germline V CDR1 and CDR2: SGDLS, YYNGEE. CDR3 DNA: TGTGCCAGCAGCGTAGGGCAGACACCCTCCTACGAGCAGTACTTC. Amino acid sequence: CASSVGQTPSYEQYF. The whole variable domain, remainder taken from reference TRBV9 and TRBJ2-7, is DSGVTQTPKHLITATGQRVTLRCSPRSGDLSVYWYQQSLDQGLQFLIQYYNGEERAKGNILERFSAQQFPDLHSELNLSSLELGDSALYFCASSVGQTPSYEQYFGPGTRLTVT.

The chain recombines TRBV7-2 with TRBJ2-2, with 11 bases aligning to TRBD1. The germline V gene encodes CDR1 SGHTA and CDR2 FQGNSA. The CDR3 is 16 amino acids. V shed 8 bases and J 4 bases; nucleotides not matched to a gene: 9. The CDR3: CASGTGTGGFTGELFF. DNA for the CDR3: TGTGCCAGCGGAACCGGGACAGGGGGTTTCACCGGGGAGCTGTTTTTT. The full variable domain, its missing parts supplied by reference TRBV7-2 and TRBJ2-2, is GAGVSQSPSNKVTEKGKDVELRCDPISGHTALYWYRQSLGQGLEFLIYFQGNSAPDKSGLPSDRFSAERTGGSVSTLTIQRTQQEDSAVYLCASGTGTGGFTGELFFGEGSRLTVL.

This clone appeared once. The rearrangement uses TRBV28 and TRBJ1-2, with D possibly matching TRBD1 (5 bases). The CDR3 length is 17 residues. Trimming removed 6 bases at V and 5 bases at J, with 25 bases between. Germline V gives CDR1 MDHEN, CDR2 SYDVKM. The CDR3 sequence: CASRKRARQPTNYGYTF. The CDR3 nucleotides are TGTGCCAGCAGAAAAAGGGCCCGACAGCCCACCAATTATGGCTACACCTTC.

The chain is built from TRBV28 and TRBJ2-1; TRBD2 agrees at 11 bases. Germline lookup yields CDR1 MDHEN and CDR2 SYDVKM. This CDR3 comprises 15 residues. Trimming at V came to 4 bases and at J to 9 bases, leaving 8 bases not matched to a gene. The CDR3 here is CASSSLSGGAIEQFF. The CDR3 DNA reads TGTGCCAGCAGTTCCCTTAGCGGGGGGGCGATTGAGCAGTTCTTC.

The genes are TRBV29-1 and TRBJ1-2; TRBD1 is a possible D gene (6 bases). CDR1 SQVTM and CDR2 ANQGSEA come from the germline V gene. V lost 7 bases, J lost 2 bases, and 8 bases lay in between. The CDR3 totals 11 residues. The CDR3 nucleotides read TGCAGCGGGACAGAGAACTATGGCTACACCTTC. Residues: CSGTENYGYTF.

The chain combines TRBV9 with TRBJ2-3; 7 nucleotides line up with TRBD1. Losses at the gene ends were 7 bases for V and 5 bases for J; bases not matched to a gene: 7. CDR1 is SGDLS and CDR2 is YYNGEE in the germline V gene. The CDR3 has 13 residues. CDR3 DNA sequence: TGTGCCAGCTCGAGGGGGCCTGGAGATACGCAGTATTTT. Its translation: CASSRGPGDTQYF. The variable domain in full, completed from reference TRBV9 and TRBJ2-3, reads DSGVTQTPKHLITATGQRVTLRCSPRSGDLSVYWYQQSLDQGLQFLIQYYNGEERAKGNILERFSAQQFPDLHSELNLSSLELGDSALYFCASSRGPGDTQYFGPGTRLTVL.

The CDR3 sequence: CASSIWGLGKDNEQFF. In nucleotides, the CDR3 is TGTGCCAGTAGTATTTGGGGACTCGGAAAGGACAATGAGCAGTTCTTC. The rearrangement joins TRBV19 to TRBJ2-1; D possibly corresponds to TRBD2 (6 bases). Germline V CDR1 and CDR2: LNHDA, SQIVND (reference sequence). V lost 3 bases, J lost 5 bases, and 17 bases lay in between. The CDR3 length is 16 residues.

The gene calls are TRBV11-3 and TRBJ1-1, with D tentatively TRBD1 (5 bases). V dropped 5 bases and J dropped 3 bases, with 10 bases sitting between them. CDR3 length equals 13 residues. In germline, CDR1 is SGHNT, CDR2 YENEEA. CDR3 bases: TGTGCCAGCAGCCGGGGGGGGGACACTGAAGCTTTCTTT. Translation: CASSRGGDTEAFF.

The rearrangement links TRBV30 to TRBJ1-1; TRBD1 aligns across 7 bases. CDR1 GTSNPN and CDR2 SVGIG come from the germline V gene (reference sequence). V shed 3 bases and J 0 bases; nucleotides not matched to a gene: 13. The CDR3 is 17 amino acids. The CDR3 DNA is TGTGCCTGGAGGAGAGGGACAGTGTTGTTGATGAACACTGAAGCTTTCTTT. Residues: CAWRRGTVLLMNTEAFF.

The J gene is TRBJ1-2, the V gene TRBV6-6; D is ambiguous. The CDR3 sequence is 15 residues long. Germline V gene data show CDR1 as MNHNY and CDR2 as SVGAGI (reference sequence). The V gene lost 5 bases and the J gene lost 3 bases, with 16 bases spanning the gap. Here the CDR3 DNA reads TGTGCCAGCAGTCCGAACGGGGTGGGTCACTATGGCTACACCTTC. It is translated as CASSPNGVGHYGYTF.

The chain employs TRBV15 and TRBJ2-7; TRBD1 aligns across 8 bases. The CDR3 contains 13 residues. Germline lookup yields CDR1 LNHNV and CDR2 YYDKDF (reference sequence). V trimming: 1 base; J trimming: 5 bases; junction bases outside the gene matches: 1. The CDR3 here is CATSRGTGNEQYF. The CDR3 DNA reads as TGTGCCACCAGCAGAGGGACAGGGAACGAGCAGTACTTC.

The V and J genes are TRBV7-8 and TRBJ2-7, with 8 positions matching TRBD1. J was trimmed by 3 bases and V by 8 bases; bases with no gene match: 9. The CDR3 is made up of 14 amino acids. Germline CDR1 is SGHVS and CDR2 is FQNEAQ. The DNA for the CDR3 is TGTGCCAGCCGACCCCGGACAGGGAACTACGAGCAGTACTTC. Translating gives CASRPRTGNYEQYF.

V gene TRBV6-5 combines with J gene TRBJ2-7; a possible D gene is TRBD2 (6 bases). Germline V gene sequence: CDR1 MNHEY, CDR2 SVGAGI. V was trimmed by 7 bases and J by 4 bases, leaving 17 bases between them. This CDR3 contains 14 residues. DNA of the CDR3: TGTGCCAGCACCCCGAGGAGGGATTCGTACGAGCAGTACTTC. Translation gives CASTPRRDSYEQYF.

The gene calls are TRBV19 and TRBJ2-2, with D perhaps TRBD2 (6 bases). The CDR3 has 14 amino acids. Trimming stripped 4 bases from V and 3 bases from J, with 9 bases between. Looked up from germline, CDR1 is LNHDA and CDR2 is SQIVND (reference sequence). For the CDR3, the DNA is TGTGCCAGTAGTAAGGAGGGATACACCGGGGAGCTGTTTTTT. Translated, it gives CASSKEGYTGELFF.

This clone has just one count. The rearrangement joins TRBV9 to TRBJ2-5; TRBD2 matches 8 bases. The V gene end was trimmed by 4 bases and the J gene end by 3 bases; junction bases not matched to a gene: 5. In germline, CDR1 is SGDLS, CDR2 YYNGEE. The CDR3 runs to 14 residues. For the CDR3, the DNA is TGTGCCAGCAGCCTGCCGGGACTAGAAGAGACCCAGTACTTC. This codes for CASSLPGLEETQYF.

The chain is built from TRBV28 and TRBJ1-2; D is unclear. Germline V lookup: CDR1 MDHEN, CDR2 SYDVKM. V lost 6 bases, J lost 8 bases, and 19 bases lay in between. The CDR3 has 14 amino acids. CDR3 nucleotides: TGTGCCAGCAGCCTCGGTCAACGCGGCGGAGGCTACACCTTC. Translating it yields CASSLGQRGGGYTF.

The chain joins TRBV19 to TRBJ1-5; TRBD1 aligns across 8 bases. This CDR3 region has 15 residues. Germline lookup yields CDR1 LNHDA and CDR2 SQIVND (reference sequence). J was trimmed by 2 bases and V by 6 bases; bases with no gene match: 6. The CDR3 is CASRRTGFGNQPQHF. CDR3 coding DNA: TGTGCCAGTAGGAGGACAGGGTTTGGCAATCAGCCCCAGCATTTT.

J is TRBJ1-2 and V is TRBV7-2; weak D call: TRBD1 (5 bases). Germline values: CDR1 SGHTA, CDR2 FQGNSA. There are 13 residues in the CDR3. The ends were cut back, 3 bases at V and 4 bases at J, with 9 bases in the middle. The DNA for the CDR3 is TGTGCCAGCAGCTTCAGGGTGATCTATGGCTACACCTTC. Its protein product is CASSFRVIYGYTF.

The CDR3 sequence is CASSSGAGGPSSSYNEQFF. In nucleotides, the CDR3 is TGTGCCAGCAGCTCAGGAGCGGGGGGCCCCTCTAGCTCCTACAATGAGCAGTTCTTC. This chain links TRBV5-4 with TRBJ2-1; TRBD2 matches 9 bases. The CDR3 extends over 19 amino acids. Germline trimming cut 3 bases from V and 0 bases from J; bases unmatched to any gene: 13. Looked up from germline, CDR1 is SGHNT and CDR2 is YYREEE (reference sequence). Based on the CDR3 plus reference TRBV5-4 and TRBJ2-1, the full variable domain is ETGVTQSPTHLIKTRGQQVTLRCSSQSGHNTVSWYQQALGQGPQFIFQYYREEENGRGNFPPRFSGLQFPNYSSELNVNALELDDSALYLCASSSGAGGPSSSYNEQFFGPGTRLTVL.

CDR3 in amino acids: CASSIRIVGGASTDTQYF. The CDR3 nucleotides read TGTGCCAGTAGTATCCGGATTGTGGGGGGGGCCTCGACAGATACGCAGTATTTT. V is TRBV19 and J is TRBJ2-3, with D possibly TRBD2 on 7 matching bases. The ends were cut back, 3 bases at V and 3 bases at J, with 22 bases in the middle. The CDR3 is 18 residues long. Germline V gene sequence: CDR1 LNHDA, CDR2 SQIVND (reference sequence).

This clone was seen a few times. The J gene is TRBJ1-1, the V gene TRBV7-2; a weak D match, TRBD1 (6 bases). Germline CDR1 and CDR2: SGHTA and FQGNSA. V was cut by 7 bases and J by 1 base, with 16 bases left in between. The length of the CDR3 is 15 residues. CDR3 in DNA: TGTGCCAGCACCAAACAGGGTCTGGGGAACACTGAAGCTTTCTTT. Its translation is CASTKQGLGNTEAFF.

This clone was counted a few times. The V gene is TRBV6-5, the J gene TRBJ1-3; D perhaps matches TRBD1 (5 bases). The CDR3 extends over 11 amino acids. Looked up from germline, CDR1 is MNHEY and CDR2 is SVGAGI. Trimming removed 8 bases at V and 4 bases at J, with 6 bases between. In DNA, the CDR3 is TGTGCCAGCGGGGCCGGAAACACCATATATTTT. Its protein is CASGAGNTIYF.

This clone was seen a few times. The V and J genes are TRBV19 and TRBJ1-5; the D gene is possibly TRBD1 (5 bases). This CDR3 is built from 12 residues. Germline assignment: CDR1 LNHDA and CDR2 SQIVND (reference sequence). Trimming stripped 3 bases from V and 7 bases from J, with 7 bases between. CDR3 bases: TGTGCCAGTAGTATGGGGGGGCAGCCCCAGCATTTT. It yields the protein CASSMGGQPQHF. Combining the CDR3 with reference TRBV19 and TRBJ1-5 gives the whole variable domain DGGITQSPKYLFRKEGQNVTLSCEQNLNHDAMYWYRQDPGQGLRLIYYSQIVNDFQKGDIAEGYSVSREKKESFPLTVTSAQKNPTAFYLCASSMGGQPQHFGDGTRLSIL.

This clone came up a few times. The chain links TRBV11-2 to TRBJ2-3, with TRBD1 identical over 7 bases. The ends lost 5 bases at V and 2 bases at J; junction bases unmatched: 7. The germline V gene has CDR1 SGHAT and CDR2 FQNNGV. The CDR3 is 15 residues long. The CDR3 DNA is TGTGCCAGCAGCACTCCCGGGACAGCCACAGATACGCAGTATTTT. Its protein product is CASSTPGTATDTQYF.

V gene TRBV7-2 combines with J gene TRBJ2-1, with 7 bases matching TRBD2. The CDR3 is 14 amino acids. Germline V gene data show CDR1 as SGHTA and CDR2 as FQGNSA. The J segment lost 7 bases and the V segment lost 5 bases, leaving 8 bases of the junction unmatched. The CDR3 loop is CASSQGDYLNEQFF. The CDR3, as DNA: TGTGCCAGCAGCCAAGGGGACTACCTTAATGAGCAGTTCTTC. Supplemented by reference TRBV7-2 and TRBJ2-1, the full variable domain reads GAGVSQSPSNKVTEKGKDVELRCDPISGHTALYWYRQSLGQGLEFLIYFQGNSAPDKSGLPSDRFSAERTGGSVSTLTIQRTQQEDSAVYLCASSQGDYLNEQFFGPGTRLTVL.

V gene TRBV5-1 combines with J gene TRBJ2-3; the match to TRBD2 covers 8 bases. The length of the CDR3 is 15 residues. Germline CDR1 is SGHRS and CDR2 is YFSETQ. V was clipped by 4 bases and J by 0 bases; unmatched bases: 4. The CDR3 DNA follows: TGCGCCAGCAGCCCGCGGGGGGCTAGCACAGATACGCAGTATTTT. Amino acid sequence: CASSPRGASTDTQYF.

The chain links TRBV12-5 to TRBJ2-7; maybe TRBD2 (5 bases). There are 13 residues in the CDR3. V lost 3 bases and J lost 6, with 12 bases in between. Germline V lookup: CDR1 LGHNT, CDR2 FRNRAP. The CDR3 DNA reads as TGTGCTAGTGGTTTACTAGGGTATACCGAGCAGTACTTC. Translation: CASGLLGYTEQYF.

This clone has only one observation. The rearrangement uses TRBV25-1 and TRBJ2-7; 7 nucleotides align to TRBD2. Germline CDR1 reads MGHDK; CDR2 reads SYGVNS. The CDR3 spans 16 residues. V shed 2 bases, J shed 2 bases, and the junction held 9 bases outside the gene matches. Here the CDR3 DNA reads TGTGCCAGCAGTGAAGGCTTGGAGCGGGGACCCTACGAGCAGTACTTC. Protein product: CASSEGLERGPYEQYF.

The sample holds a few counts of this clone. CDR3 protein: CASSPRTSGGTTDTQYF. As DNA, the CDR3 is TGTGCCAGCAGCCCAAGGACTAGCGGGGGGACCACAGATACGCAGTATTTT. The chain carries TRBV9 and TRBJ2-3; TRBD2 agrees at 14 bases. Germline V gene sequence: CDR1 SGDLS, CDR2 YYNGEE. With 4 bases clipped from V and 2 bases from J, the junction kept 6 bases outside the gene matches. The CDR3 has 17 residues. Filled out from reference TRBV9 and TRBJ2-3, the complete variable domain reads DSGVTQTPKHLITATGQRVTLRCSPRSGDLSVYWYQQSLDQGLQFLIQYYNGEERAKGNILERFSAQQFPDLHSELNLSSLELGDSALYFCASSPRTSGGTTDTQYFGPGTRLTVL.